One sample yielded the 31 T cell receptor beta chains listed below, sequenced in a study of PD-L1 blockade in urothelial cancer. Profiling relied on immunoSEQ multiplex PCR, and the TCRdb table lists in-frame clones only, not all of them. The sample holds 85,000 to 90,000 clones, about 89% seen once. Time point in this sample: pretreatment peripheral blood. Sequences were derived from PBMCs, sampled around atezolizumab (anti-PD-L1) treatment. Receptors were obtained from a woman over 75 with urothelial cancer.

This chain links TRBV5-1 with TRBJ1-1, with 8 bases matching TRBD1. Germline loops: CDR1 SGHRS, CDR2 YFSETQ. This CDR3 is 16 amino acids long. V shed 4 bases, J shed 1 base, and the junction held 9 bases outside the gene matches. Written as DNA, the CDR3 is TGCGCCAGCAGCAGGACCTTACAGGGGGGGAACACTGAAGCTTTCTTT. It yields the protein CASSRTLQGGNTEAFF. Supplemented by reference TRBV5-1 and TRBJ1-1, the full variable domain reads KAGVTQTPRYLIKTRGQQVTLSCSPISGHRSVSWYQQTPGQGLQFLFEYFSETQRNKGNFPGRFSGRQFSNSRSEMNVSTLELGDSALYLCASSRTLQGGNTEAFFGQGTRLTVV.

The genes are TRBV7-9 and TRBJ2-2; 7 positions match TRBD2. The V segment lost 6 bases and the J segment 0 bases; nucleotides outside the gene matches: 4. CDR3 length equals 15 residues. CDR1 and CDR2 from the germline V gene are SEHNR and FQNEAQ (reference sequence). CDR3 region: CASRVLAANTGELFF. The CDR3 DNA is TGTGCCAGCAGGGTTCTAGCGGCGAACACCGGGGAGCTGTTTTTT.

The rearrangement joins TRBV30 to TRBJ2-5, with D tentatively TRBD2 (7 bases). In germline, CDR1 is GTSNPN, CDR2 SVGIG (reference sequence). The CDR3 is made up of 14 amino acids. Trimming cost V 3 bases and J 5 bases, with 16 bases left between them. CDR3 DNA: TGTGCCTGGAGCGCGGGGGCCTTTGGGGAGACCCAGTACTTC. This codes for CAWSAGAFGETQYF.

The chain carries TRBV19 and TRBJ2-5, with a possible D match to TRBD1 (7 bases). The CDR3 sequence is 15 residues long. V shed 5 bases and J shed 1 base, with 14 bases lying between them. Germline CDR1 is LNHDA and CDR2 is SQIVND (reference sequence). As DNA, the CDR3 is TGTGCCAGTAGTGCGACAGGGAGGTTCCAAGAGACCCAGTACTTC. It translates to CASSATGRFQETQYF.

The sample holds one count of this clone. This chain connects TRBV7-3 to TRBJ2-1, with TRBD1 identical over 9 bases. The CDR3 consists of 14 residues. Germline V gene lookup returns CDR1 SGHTA and CDR2 FQGTGA. The trim removed 5 bases at V and 6 bases at J, leaving 5 bases unmatched. CDR3 sequence: CASSPGQGANEQFF. DNA for the CDR3: TGTGCCAGCAGCCCGGGACAGGGAGCCAATGAGCAGTTCTTC.

The rearrangement links TRBV6-5 to TRBJ2-1; the D gene is possibly TRBD2 (5 bases). From germline, CDR1 is MNHEY and CDR2 SVGAGI. The CDR3 sequence is 15 residues long. Trimming removed 2 bases from V and 0 bases from J, with 8 bases in between. CDR3 coding DNA: TGTGCCAGCAGTTACCGTCGGGGCTCCTACAATGAGCAGTTCTTC. It encodes CASSYRRGSYNEQFF.

The chain is built from TRBV6-5 and TRBJ2-1; 7 nucleotides match TRBD1. V trimming: 5 bases; J trimming: 2 bases; junction bases outside the gene matches: 6. Germline V gene data show CDR1 as MNHEY and CDR2 as SVGAGI. There are 15 residues in the CDR3. The CDR3 DNA reads as TGTGCCAGCAGTAACGACAGGGATCCCTACAATGAGCAGTTCTTC. Translation gives CASSNDRDPYNEQFF.

The chain recombines TRBV5-1 with TRBJ2-1; 7 nucleotides match TRBD2. Germline V lookup: CDR1 SGHRS, CDR2 YFSETQ. Losses at the gene ends were 3 bases for V and 10 bases for J; bases not matched to a gene: 7. The CDR3 covers 13 residues. CDR3 residues: CASSSHLAEEQFF. As DNA, the CDR3 is TGCGCCAGCAGCTCCCATCTAGCGGAGGAGCAGTTCTTC.

This chain joins TRBV7-2 and TRBJ1-5; 8 bases align to TRBD1. V lost 5 bases to trimming and J lost 5 bases; unmatched junction nucleotides: 8. The CDR3 contains 15 residues. Germline V CDR1 and CDR2: SGHTA, FQGNSA. The CDR3 region is CASSPRGQGHQPQHF. The CDR3 DNA is TGTGCCAGCAGCCCCCGTGGACAGGGTCATCAGCCCCAGCATTTT.

This clone appeared a few times. V is TRBV9 and J is TRBJ2-1; 14 bases match TRBD2. Germline assignment: CDR1 SGDLS and CDR2 YYNGEE. The V and J ends lost 3 bases and 6 bases, in that order; junction bases with no gene match: 2. The CDR3 has 15 amino acids. CDR3 loop: CASSEGTSGSNEQFF. DNA of the CDR3: TGTGCCAGCAGCGAAGGGACTAGCGGGAGCAATGAGCAGTTCTTC.

The gene calls are TRBV19 and TRBJ2-5; TRBD2 matches at 8 bases. V lost 5 bases to trimming and J lost 5 bases; unmatched junction nucleotides: 10. Germline V gives CDR1 LNHDA, CDR2 SQIVND (reference sequence). The CDR3 consists of 15 residues. This CDR3 is CASSSGTRGDETQYF. Here the CDR3 DNA reads TGTGCCAGTAGTTCCGGGACTAGGGGTGACGAGACCCAGTACTTC. Supplemented by reference TRBV19 and TRBJ2-5, the full variable domain reads DGGITQSPKYLFRKEGQNVTLSCEQNLNHDAMYWYRQDPGQGLRLIYYSQIVNDFQKGDIAEGYSVSREKKESFPLTVTSAQKNPTAFYLCASSSGTRGDETQYFGPGTRLLVL.

This clone was counted a few times. The J gene is TRBJ1-5, the V gene TRBV6-5; TRBD1 is a possible D gene (5 bases). The CDR3 is made up of 16 amino acids. Germline CDR1 reads MNHEY; CDR2 reads SVGAGI. V lost 4 bases and J 2 bases, leaving 15 bases between the germline ends. This chain's CDR3 is CASSSLQGGRNQPQHF. The CDR3 DNA is TGTGCCAGCAGTTCCCTCCAGGGAGGACGCAATCAGCCCCAGCATTTT.

The chain joins TRBV4-2 to TRBJ2-7; TRBD2 agrees at 7 bases. The junction had 12 bases not matched to a gene; V was cut back by 0 bases and J by 7 bases. The CDR3 consists of 16 residues. Germline assignment: CDR1 LGHNA and CDR2 YNFKEQ. CDR3 sequence reads: CASSQESSGVTGEQYF. DNA for the CDR3: TGTGCCAGCAGCCAAGAGTCAAGCGGGGTCACCGGAGAGCAGTACTTC.

The chain combines TRBV2 with TRBJ2-7; maybe TRBD2 (7 bases). The V end lost 2 bases, the J end lost 0 bases, and 11 bases lay between the germline ends. Germline V lookup: CDR1 SNHLY, CDR2 FYNNEI. The CDR3 totals 15 residues. The CDR3 protein is CASSERGAYSYEQYF. CDR3 nucleotide sequence: TGTGCCAGCAGTGAACGGGGGGCATACTCCTACGAGCAGTACTTC.

The V and J genes are TRBV18 and TRBJ2-1; the match to TRBD1 covers 7 bases. Germline CDR1 is KGHSH and CDR2 is LQKENI. V lost 1 base to trimming and J lost 2 bases; unmatched junction nucleotides: 2. The length of the CDR3 is 15 residues. DNA of the CDR3: TGTGCCAGCTCACCACATACAGGGGCCTACAATGAGCAGTTCTTC. This translates into CASSPHTGAYNEQFF.

This chain links TRBV19 with TRBJ1-3; 7 bases are a match to TRBD1. The CDR3 is made up of 17 amino acids. Germline V gene data show CDR1 as LNHDA and CDR2 as SQIVND (reference sequence). The trim removed 3 bases at V and 0 bases at J, leaving 8 bases unmatched. The CDR3 bases are TGTGCCAGTAGTATTGCGGGACAGTCGATCTCTGGAAACACCATATATTTT. This encodes CASSIAGQSISGNTIYF.

J is TRBJ2-1 and V is TRBV11-2; TRBD2 matches 10 bases. Germline V gives CDR1 SGHAT, CDR2 FQNNGV. The CDR3 spans 17 residues. V was pared by 3 bases and J by 1 base, with 6 bases of the junction left unmatched. This chain's CDR3 is CASSLLASGRSYNEQFF. The CDR3 DNA follows: TGTGCCAGCAGCTTGTTGGCTAGCGGGAGATCCTACAATGAGCAGTTCTTC.

V usage is TRBV5-1 and J usage is TRBJ1-4; TRBD1 agrees at 7 bases. The trim removed 3 bases at V and 5 bases at J, leaving 10 bases unmatched. This CDR3 spans 16 amino acids. Germline CDR1 and CDR2: SGHRS and YFSETQ. In DNA, the CDR3 is TGCGCCAGCAGCTCGGGAACAGGGGCTGGGAATGAAAAACTGTTTTTT. Protein sequence: CASSSGTGAGNEKLFF.

CDR3 sequence (DNA): TGCGCCAGCAGTTATCTCAGGGGGACCGGGGAGCTGTTTTTT. Protein product: CASSYLRGTGELFF. V is TRBV10-1 and J is TRBJ2-2, with TRBD1 matching 7 bases. CDR1 and CDR2 from the germline V gene are WNHNN and SYGVQD (reference sequence). V was clipped by 5 bases and J by 5 bases; unmatched bases: 5. This CDR3 comprises 14 residues.

This chain connects TRBV2 to TRBJ1-3; the match to TRBD1 covers 12 bases. The CDR3 contains 18 residues. V shed 6 bases, J shed 0 bases, and the junction held 9 bases outside the gene matches. Germline loops: CDR1 SNHLY, CDR2 FYNNEI. This CDR3 reads CASRGRDRGPHSGNTIYF. CDR3 coding DNA: TGTGCCAGCAGAGGGAGGGACAGGGGGCCACACTCTGGAAACACCATATATTTT.

CDR3 in DNA: TGTGCCAGCATACAGGGGGGGGGATATAGCAATCAGCCCCAGCATTTT. Protein: CASIQGGGYSNQPQHF. The rearrangement joins TRBV28 to TRBJ1-5; TRBD1 matches at 8 bases. Germline lookup yields CDR1 MDHEN and CDR2 SYDVKM. CDR3 length equals 16 residues. With 7 bases clipped from V and 0 bases from J, the junction kept 8 bases outside the gene matches.

The chain recombines TRBV7-9 with TRBJ1-4; D unclear. Germline lookup yields CDR1 SEHNR and CDR2 FQNEAQ (reference sequence). The CDR3 is 13 residues long. V gave up 7 bases and J gave up 3 bases, with 9 bases separating them. The CDR3 loop is CASTPAPNEKLFF. CDR3 DNA sequence: TGTGCCAGCACCCCCGCGCCTAATGAAAAACTGTTTTTT.

V usage is TRBV9 and J usage is TRBJ1-3, with unresolved D. The germline V and J ends were trimmed by 0 bases and 0 bases, with 4 bases remaining between them. The CDR3 consists of 14 residues. Germline CDR1 reads SGDLS; CDR2 reads YYNGEE. The CDR3 sequence is CASSVDGSGNTIYF. Written as DNA, the CDR3 is TGTGCCAGCAGCGTAGACGGCTCTGGAAACACCATATATTTT. Full variable domain (missing parts from reference TRBV9 and TRBJ1-3): DSGVTQTPKHLITATGQRVTLRCSPRSGDLSVYWYQQSLDQGLQFLIQYYNGEERAKGNILERFSAQQFPDLHSELNLSSLELGDSALYFCASSVDGSGNTIYFGEGSWLTVV.

This clone was detected only a few times. The chain is built from TRBV30 and TRBJ1-5; D call uncertain. The CDR3 loop spans 14 amino acids. V gave up 0 bases and J gave up 4 bases, with 10 bases separating them. Germline CDR1 reads GTSNPN; CDR2 reads SVGIG (reference sequence). DNA for the CDR3: TGTGCCTGGAGTGTATCTGCAGGAAATCAGCCCCAGCATTTT. Translating gives CAWSVSAGNQPQHF.

The gene calls are TRBV7-2 and TRBJ1-2; D not certain. Germline CDR1 SGHTA, CDR2 FQGNSA. This CDR3 is 15 amino acids long. Trimming removed 4 bases from V and 4 bases from J, with 16 bases in between. CDR3 nucleotides: TGTGCCAGCAGCTCCCTTGAGAGTTGGAGCTATGGCTACACCTTC. It is translated as CASSSLESWSYGYTF. Drawing the rest from reference TRBV7-2 and TRBJ1-2, the complete variable domain is GAGVSQSPSNKVTEKGKDVELRCDPISGHTALYWYRQSLGQGLEFLIYFQGNSAPDKSGLPSDRFSAERTGGSVSTLTIQRTQQEDSAVYLCASSSLESWSYGYTFGSGTRLTVV.

The chain couples TRBV28 to TRBJ1-3, with 7 bases aligning to TRBD1. This CDR3 spans 18 amino acids. V lost 5 bases, J lost 0 bases, and 13 bases stayed unmatched. Germline loops: CDR1 MDHEN, CDR2 SYDVKM. The CDR3 loop is CASSLPTSGGYSGNTIYF. The CDR3 DNA sequence: TGTGCCAGCAGTCTCCCGACCTCAGGGGGTTACTCTGGAAACACCATATATTTT.

The chain uses TRBV18 and TRBJ2-3; 9 bases agree with TRBD1. Germline CDR1 KGHSH, CDR2 LQKENI. CDR3 size: 15 residues. V trimming: 6 bases; J trimming: 3 bases; junction bases outside the gene matches: 7. The chain's CDR3 is CASSEQGASTDTQYF. The CDR3, as DNA: TGTGCCAGCTCCGAACAGGGGGCGAGTACAGATACGCAGTATTTT. The variable domain in full, completed from reference TRBV18 and TRBJ2-3, reads NAGVMQNPRHLVRRRGQEARLRCSPMKGHSHVYWYRQLPEEGLKFMVYLQKENIIDESGMPKERFSAEFPKEGPSILRIQQVVRGDSAAYFCASSEQGASTDTQYFGPGTRLTVL.

This chain uses TRBV15 with TRBJ2-5; the match to TRBD2 covers 9 bases. Per the germline V gene, CDR1 is LNHNV and CDR2 is YYDKDF (reference sequence). J gave up 3 bases and V 2 bases, and 16 bases lay outside the gene matches. The CDR3 covers 19 residues. The CDR3 nucleotides are TGTGCCACCAGCAGAAGCGGGCGGGAGGGCCGGGGAGGAGAAGAGACCCAGTACTTC. This codes for CATSRSGREGRGGEETQYF.

This clone has only one observation. The V and J genes are TRBV4-2 and TRBJ2-3, with D tentatively TRBD2 (6 bases). The CDR3 has 17 amino acids. Trimming took off 0 bases at V and 1 base at J, with 14 bases between the two ends. Germline V gene lookup returns CDR1 LGHNA and CDR2 YNFKEQ. CDR3 in DNA: TGTGCCAGCAGCCAAGAGTCTGGGAGGAGTGGCACAGATACGCAGTATTTT. This gives the protein CASSQESGRSGTDTQYF.

The chain has TRBV13 and TRBJ2-7; TRBD1 matches at 9 bases. Germline V gives CDR1 PRHDT, CDR2 FYEKMQ (reference sequence). V lost 4 bases, J lost 5 bases, and 9 bases stayed unmatched. This CDR3 is 15 amino acids long. The CDR3 bases are TGTGCCAGCAGCTCCCCGGGACAGGGAAGGGACGAGCAGTACTTC. Translating gives CASSSPGQGRDEQYF.

The chain recombines TRBV28 with TRBJ2-4; TRBD2 aligns across 7 bases. The germline CDR1 and CDR2 sequences are MDHEN and SYDVKM. The CDR3 has 13 amino acids. J gave up 7 bases and V 5 bases, and 5 bases lay outside the gene matches. CDR3 DNA: TGTGCCAGCAGTCGGACTAGTGGTAACATTCAGTACTTC. It translates to CASSRTSGNIQYF.